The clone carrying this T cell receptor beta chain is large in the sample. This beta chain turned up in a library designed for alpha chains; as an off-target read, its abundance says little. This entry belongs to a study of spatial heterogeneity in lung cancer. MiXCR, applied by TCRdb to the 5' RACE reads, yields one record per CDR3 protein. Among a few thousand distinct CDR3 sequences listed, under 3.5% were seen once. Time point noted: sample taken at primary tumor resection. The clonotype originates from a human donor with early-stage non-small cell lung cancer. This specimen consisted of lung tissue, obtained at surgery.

CDR3 in amino acids: CSVEASDRTTYNEQFF. DNA of the CDR3: TGCAGCGTTGAAGCTTCGGACAGGACCACCTACAATGAGCAGTTCTTC. The chain employs TRBV29-1 and TRBJ2-1; 7 nucleotides align to TRBD1. The CDR3 totals 16 residues. Unmatched junction bases numbered 8, after V lost 1 base and J lost 2 bases. Germline CDR1 is SQVTM and CDR2 is ANQGSEA.